The 24 T cell receptor beta chains in this list originate from one sample, sequenced in a study of blood T cells in healthy people across ages. Alongside a J-beta primer mix, a sample-barcoded 5' primer served in a second PCR lasting about 7 to 11 cycles. Each CDR3 protein is one row after TCRdb ran MiXCR on the 5' RACE reads. The sample records 550,000 to 600,000 distinct CDR3 sequences, 27% being singletons. The sequenced material came from blood. The origin of the receptors is a woman in her seventies in good health.

As for this clonotype: This CDR3 fails to terminate in the conserved phenylalanine or tryptophan, so it likely reflects a read error. The chain employs TRBV12-3 or TRBV12-4 and TRBJ2-5, with TRBD1 matching 8 bases. The tail of the sequence fits TRBJ2-1 better, so the J call may be wrong. The CDR3 contains 17 residues. CDR3 loop: CASSRSAGTGNYNEQFL. The CDR3 coding sequence is TGTGCCAGCAGCCGAAGCGCCGGGACAGGCAACTACAATGAGCAGTTCCTC.

The chain is built from TRBV4-3 and TRBJ2-3; D may correspond to TRBD1 or TRBD2 (6 bases each). Trimming took 1 base from V and 4 from J, leaving 15 bases between them. Germline V CDR1 and CDR2: LGHNA, YSLEER. This CDR3 is 16 amino acids long. The CDR3 DNA is TGCGCCAGCAGCCAAGTTAGAGGGGGAGGACCAGATACGCAGTATTTT. It translates to CASSQVRGGGPDTQYF.

A note on this clonotype: At one boundary the junction diverges from the germline segment, which might be a read error. This sequence joins TRBV6-2 or TRBV6-3 and TRBJ1-2; maybe TRBD1 (5 bases). CDR1 is MNHEY, CDR2 SVGEGT, per germline. The CDR3 has 18 residues. The CDR3 spells CASSYSAGRISANYAYTF. The CDR3 nucleotides read TGTGCCAGCAGTTACTCGGCGGGGCGGATTTCTGCTAACTATGCCTACACCTTC.

The gene calls are TRBV5-1 and TRBJ2-5; D might be TRBD2 (6 bases). Germline assignment: CDR1 SGHRS and CDR2 YFSETQ. V shed 6 bases and J shed 4 bases, with 16 bases lying between them. This CDR3 region has 14 residues. Here the CDR3 DNA reads TGCGCCAGCACCAGTGGAGGGACGAGAGAGACCCAGTACTTC. Translated, it gives CASTSGGTRETQYF.

This clonotype was seen more than once but under ten times. The chain is built from TRBV24-1 and TRBJ2-5, with 10 bases identical to TRBD1. This CDR3 comprises 14 residues. In germline, CDR1 is KGHDR, CDR2 SFDVKD. The V and J ends lost 12 bases and 2 bases, in that order; junction bases with no gene match: 8. CDR3 sequence: CAVGDRGVQETQYF. CDR3 DNA sequence: TGTGCCGTCGGGGACAGGGGCGTGCAAGAGACCCAGTACTTC.

The chain employs TRBV11-1 and TRBJ1-1, with 9 bases lining up with TRBD1. The CDR3 loop spans 13 amino acids. Trimming removed 2 bases from V and 9 bases from J; junction bases left unmatched: 4. Germline V gene data show CDR1 as SGHAT and CDR2 as FQDESV (reference sequence). The CDR3: CASSLLGTGKAFF. Here the CDR3 DNA reads TGTGCCAGCAGCTTACTCGGGACAGGGAAAGCTTTCTTT.

A few counts support this clonotype. This sequence joins TRBV20-1 and TRBJ2-3; no clear D gene. Germline CDR1 and CDR2: DFQATT and SNEGSKA (reference sequence). The CDR3 contains 8 residues. The CDR3 sequence is CSTDTQYF. CDR3 bases: TGCAGCACAGATACGCAGTATTTT.

The chain uses TRBV7-9 and TRBJ1-2; a weak D match, TRBD1 (6 bases). The V gene's germline CDR1 is SEHNR and CDR2 FQNEAQ (reference sequence). This CDR3 contains 13 residues. Trimming took 5 bases from V and 3 from J, leaving 10 bases between them. In nucleotides, the CDR3 is TGTGCCAGCAGCAGGACAGAGGACTATGGCTACACCTTC. Its protein product is CASSRTEDYGYTF.

The table lists this clonotype with a few counts. The chain's CDR3 is CASRDRGKYF. CDR3 coding DNA: TGTGCCAGCAGAGACAGGGGGAAGTACTTC. The chain links TRBV2 to TRBJ2-4; 9 nucleotides match TRBD1. The CDR3 has 10 amino acids. The V segment lost 6 bases and the J segment 14 bases; nucleotides outside the gene matches: 2. The V gene's germline CDR1 is SNHLY and CDR2 FYNNEI.

The J gene is TRBJ1-2, the V gene TRBV28; D is undetermined. CDR3 size: 13 residues. The germline gives CDR1 MDHEN, CDR2 SYDVKM. Trimming shortened V by 5 bases and J by 8 bases, and 15 bases separated the two germline ends. In nucleotides, the CDR3 is TGTGCCAGCAGTCCAACCATTACACTAGGCTACACCTTC. This sequence encodes CASSPTITLGYTF.

For the CDR3, the DNA is TGTGCCAGCAGTACCGGGACAGGGAATGGCTACACCTTC. Translating it yields CASSTGTGNGYTF. The genes are TRBV6-6 and TRBJ1-2, with 9 nucleotides matching TRBD1. The trim removed 5 bases at V and 6 bases at J, leaving 4 bases unmatched. Germline assignment: CDR1 MNHNY and CDR2 SVGAGI (reference sequence). The CDR3 runs 13 residues.

Details on this clonotype: The junction and the germline gene differ at one end; a read error may be behind it. J is TRBJ1-3 and V is TRBV6-5; D is ambiguous. This CDR3 comprises 12 residues. The germline gives CDR1 MNHEY, CDR2 SVGAGI. CDR3 sequence reads: CASRNLGNTMYF. The CDR3 DNA reads as TGTGCCAGCAGGAACCTTGGAAACACCATGTATTTT.

This clonotype was seen only a few times. The V gene is TRBV19, the J gene TRBJ1-3, with D unclear. V lost 0 bases and J 1 base, leaving 10 bases between the germline ends. There are 16 residues in the CDR3. Germline values: CDR1 LNHDA, CDR2 SQIVND (reference sequence). The chain's CDR3 is CASSIDLASSGNTIYF. DNA of the CDR3: TGTGCCAGTAGTATAGATCTAGCGTCTTCTGGAAACACCATATATTTT.

The V call is TRBV18, the J call TRBJ2-4; TRBD1 might be the D (6 bases). Germline V CDR1 and CDR2: KGHSH, LQKENI. This CDR3 region has 18 residues. V was clipped by 3 bases and J by 0 bases, with 18 bases between them. The DNA for the CDR3 is TGTGCCAGCTCACCTAGCTCGGGGACGGGACAAGCCAAAAACATTCAGTACTTC. It encodes CASSPSSGTGQAKNIQYF.

In this sample, this clonotype turned up a few times. The chain uses TRBV6-5 and TRBJ1-2; D is unresolved. Germline V gives CDR1 MNHEY, CDR2 SVGAGI. Between the trimmed V and J ends, which lost 2 bases and 6 bases, there was a span of 10 bases. This CDR3 is 13 amino acids long. The CDR3 sequence is CASSYVREDGYTF. CDR3 in DNA: TGTGCCAGCAGTTACGTCCGGGAGGATGGCTACACCTTC.

Ten or more counts support this clonotype. The rearrangement joins TRBV5-5 to TRBJ2-1, with TRBD2 matching 8 bases. Losses at the gene ends were 4 bases for V and 5 bases for J; bases not matched to a gene: 5. This CDR3 has 14 amino acids. The germline CDR1 and CDR2 sequences are SGHKS and YYEKEE (reference sequence). CDR3 loop: CASSLWTSNNEQFF. The CDR3 nucleotides are TGTGCCAGCAGCCTCTGGACTAGCAACAATGAGCAGTTCTTC.

The chain joins TRBV7-2 to TRBJ2-3, with D hard to call. Germline V gives CDR1 SGHTA, CDR2 FQGNSA. The CDR3 extends over 14 amino acids. V was trimmed by 2 bases and J by 1 base, leaving 7 bases between them. CDR3 nucleotide sequence: TGTGCCAGCAGCTTAAGATGGGGCACAGATACGCAGTATTTT. Protein: CASSLRWGTDTQYF.

This clonotype was recorded only once. The chain recombines TRBV27 with TRBJ1-6, with 7 bases aligning to TRBD1. The CDR3 is 15 amino acids. Germline trimming cut 6 bases from V and 8 bases from J; bases unmatched to any gene: 10. CDR1 MNHEY and CDR2 SMNVEV come from the germline V gene (reference sequence). CDR3 sequence reads: CASRGEGAGDSPLHF. Here the CDR3 DNA reads TGTGCCAGCAGGGGCGAGGGGGCGGGTGATTCACCCCTCCACTTT.

This chain uses TRBV11-2 with TRBJ2-5; D gene unclear. Germline V gene lookup returns CDR1 SGHAT and CDR2 FQNNGV. V lost 5 bases to trimming and J lost 2 bases, with 9 bases between them. The CDR3 contains 13 residues. CDR3 in DNA: TGTGCCAGCAGCCAATACCGACAAGAGACCCAGTACTTC. It encodes CASSQYRQETQYF.

This clonotype was recorded many times. The J gene is TRBJ2-5, the V gene TRBV6-2 or TRBV6-3, with D perhaps TRBD1 (6 bases). Trimming pared 3 bases from V and 4 bases from J, leaving 21 bases between. CDR3 size: 17 residues. Germline values: CDR1 MNHEY, CDR2 SVGEGT. The CDR3 DNA reads TGTGCCAGCAGTTATTCCACCTACAGGGTTCCTCGAGAGACCCAGTACTTC. It is translated as CASSYSTYRVPRETQYF.

The gene calls are TRBV11-2 and TRBJ2-7; D is uncertain. Germline CDR1 is SGHAT and CDR2 is FQNNGV. The length of the CDR3 is 12 residues. Between the trimmed V and J ends, which lost 4 bases and 4 bases, there was a span of 8 bases. The CDR3 bases are TGTGCCAGCAGCTCAGCACTGTACGAGCAGTACTTC. The encoded protein is CASSSALYEQYF.

This clonotype appeared a few times. The chain combines TRBV9 with TRBJ2-5; D tentatively reads TRBD1 or TRBD2 (5 bases each). Germline loops: CDR1 SGDLS, CDR2 YYNGEE. The V end was cut by 0 bases, the J end by 3 bases, with 15 bases between. The CDR3 contains 16 residues. The CDR3 bases are TGTGCCAGCAGCGTAGGGGTCCCGGGACGGAAAGAGACCCAGTACTTC. Amino acids: CASSVGVPGRKETQYF.

The V call is TRBV29-1, the J call TRBJ2-2; D tentatively reads TRBD1 or TRBD2 (6 bases each). The germline V and J ends were trimmed by 4 bases and 6 bases, with 18 bases remaining between them. CDR3 length: 15 amino acids. In germline, CDR1 is SQVTM, CDR2 ANQGSEA. DNA of the CDR3: TGCAGCGTTGTCTGGAGGGGGTCGTTCTCCGGGGAGCTGTTTTTT. The encoded protein is CSVVWRGSFSGELFF.

This clonotype showed up just a few times. The chain employs TRBV20-1 and TRBJ2-6; 12 nucleotides align to TRBD1. V shed 6 bases, J shed 0 bases, and the junction held 3 bases outside the gene matches. The CDR3 sequence is 16 residues long. Germline V CDR1 and CDR2: DFQATT, SNEGSKA (reference sequence). The CDR3 coding sequence is TGCAGTGCAACGGGACAGGGGGCCTCTGGGGCCAACGTCCTGACTTTC. The encoded protein is CSATGQGASGANVLTF.